What follows is one T cell receptor beta chain and its context. The antigen remains unidentified. This entry is derived from a study of blood T cells in healthy people across ages. V dropped 2 bases and J dropped 7 bases, with 15 bases sitting between them. The CDR3 is 14 amino acids. Germline V gene lookup returns CDR1 DFQATT and CDR2 SNEGSKA (reference sequence). With a J-beta primer mix and a sample-barcoded 5' primer, a second PCR ran roughly 6 to 12 cycles. MiXCR, applied by TCRdb to the 5' RACE reads, yields one record per CDR3 protein. The table has about 940,000 distinct CDR3 sequences, around 46% seen once; the top ten hold around 15%. Study-wide results and limits: Leaving the PBMCs unsorted stopped any conclusive comparison of naive versus antigen-experienced cells.

The source material was blood. The chain recombines TRBV20-1 with TRBJ2-1; D possibly corresponds to TRBD2 (5 bases). The sequence was obtained from a man between 25 and 39 years old in good health. CDR3 bases: TGCAGTGCTAGACCAGCGGTGCTGGTAAATGAGCAGTTCTTC. Amino acid sequence: CSARPAVLVNEQFF.